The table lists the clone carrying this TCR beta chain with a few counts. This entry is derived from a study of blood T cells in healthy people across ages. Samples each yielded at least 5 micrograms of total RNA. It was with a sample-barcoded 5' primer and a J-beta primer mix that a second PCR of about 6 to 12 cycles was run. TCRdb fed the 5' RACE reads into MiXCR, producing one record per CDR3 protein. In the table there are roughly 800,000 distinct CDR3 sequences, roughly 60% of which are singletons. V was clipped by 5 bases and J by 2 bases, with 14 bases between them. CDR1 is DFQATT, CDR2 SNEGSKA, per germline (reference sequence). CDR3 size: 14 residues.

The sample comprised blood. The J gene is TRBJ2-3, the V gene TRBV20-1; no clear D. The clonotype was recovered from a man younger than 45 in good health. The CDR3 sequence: CSAPDWVLTDTQYF. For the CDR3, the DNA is TGCAGTGCTCCCGATTGGGTCCTCACAGATACGCAGTATTTT.